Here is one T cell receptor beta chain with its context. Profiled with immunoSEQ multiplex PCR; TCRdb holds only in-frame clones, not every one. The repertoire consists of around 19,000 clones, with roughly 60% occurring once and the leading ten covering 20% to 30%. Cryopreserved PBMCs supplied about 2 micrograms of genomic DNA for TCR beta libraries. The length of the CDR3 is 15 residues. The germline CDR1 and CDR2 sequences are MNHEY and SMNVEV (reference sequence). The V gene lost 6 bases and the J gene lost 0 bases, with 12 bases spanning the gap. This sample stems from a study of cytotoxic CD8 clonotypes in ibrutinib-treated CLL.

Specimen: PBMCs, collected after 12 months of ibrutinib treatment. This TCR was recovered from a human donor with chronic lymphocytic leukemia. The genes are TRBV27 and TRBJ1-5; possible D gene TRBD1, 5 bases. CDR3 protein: CASRAGGYSNQPQHF. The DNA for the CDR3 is TGTGCCAGCAGAGCTGGGGGATATAGCAATCAGCCCCAGCATTTT.